The 12 T cell receptor beta chains reported below all come from one sample, sequenced in a study of beta chain features in type 1 diabetes. Every bit of the isolated RNA underwent reverse transcription, so sequencing read expressed TCRB transcripts. Profiling relied on immunoSEQ multiplex PCR, and the TCRdb table lists in-frame clones only, not all of them. The sample records a few hundred thousand clones, roughly 11% being singletons. The material sequenced was central memory CD4+ T cells from blood. The receptors derive from a man younger than 35 in good health.

This clone was found a few times. The chain couples TRBV2 to TRBJ2-1, with 11 nucleotides matching TRBD2. The CDR3 runs 15 residues. Losses at the gene ends were 4 bases for V and 3 bases for J; bases not matched to a gene: 2. CDR1 and CDR2 (germline): SNHLY, FYNNEI. The CDR3 sequence is CASSGLAGHYNEQFF. In DNA form, the CDR3 reads TGTGCCAGCAGTGGACTAGCGGGACACTACAATGAGCAGTTCTTC.

This clone was detected a few times. The CDR3 region has the DNA TGTGCCAGCAGTGAGACTAGCGGGAGCGGGGAGACCCAGTACTTC. Protein product: CASSETSGSGETQYF. The genes are TRBV25-1 and TRBJ2-5; 12 nucleotides align to TRBD2. This CDR3 has 15 amino acids. Losses at the gene ends were 3 bases for V and 5 bases for J; bases not matched to a gene: 4. Germline lookup yields CDR1 MGHDK and CDR2 SYGVNS.

This clone was seen only a few times. This sequence joins TRBV28 and TRBJ2-1; TRBD2 might be the D (6 bases). CDR3 length: 13 residues. CDR1 MDHEN and CDR2 SYDVKM come from the germline V gene. CDR3 region: CAHGGSPYNEQFF. In nucleotides, the CDR3 is TGTGCTCATGGAGGGTCGCCCTACAATGAGCAGTTCTTC.

This clone was recorded a few times. This chain joins TRBV9 and TRBJ2-3; D remains unclear. Germline CDR1 SGDLS, CDR2 YYNGEE. Trimming took off 6 bases at V and 0 bases at J, with 11 bases between the two ends. The CDR3 is 14 amino acids. In DNA, the CDR3 is TGTGCCAGCAACCCCACCGGAAGCACAGATACGCAGTATTTT. The encoded protein is CASNPTGSTDTQYF.

This clone was seen a few times. This chain connects TRBV6-5 to TRBJ2-5, with 7 bases identical to TRBD1. J lost 11 bases, V lost 0 bases, and 9 bases had no gene match. Germline lookup yields CDR1 MNHEY and CDR2 SVGAGI. The CDR3 loop spans 14 amino acids. This CDR3 reads CASSYSRTGHGQYF. For the CDR3, the DNA is TGTGCCAGCAGTTACTCTAGGACAGGCCATGGTCAGTACTTC.

V usage is TRBV10-1 and J usage is TRBJ2-1; D is unresolved. The germline V gene encodes CDR1 WNHNN and CDR2 SYGVQD (reference sequence). This CDR3 is built from 12 residues. Trimming pared 4 bases from V and 5 bases from J, leaving 6 bases between. The CDR3 coding sequence is TGCGCCAGCAGTGGCCAGAACAATGAGCAGTTCTTC. Its translation is CASSGQNNEQFF.

This clone was seen many times. This chain uses TRBV7-6 with TRBJ2-1, with D possibly being TRBD1 (5 bases). The germline gives CDR1 SGHVS, CDR2 FNYEAQ. V shed 5 bases and J shed 0 bases, with 14 bases lying between them. The CDR3 consists of 16 residues. The DNA for the CDR3 is TGTGCCAGCAGCCCCCTTCAGGGCGGCTCCTACAATGAGCAGTTCTTC. Translated: CASSPLQGGSYNEQFF.

This clone was picked up a small number of times. The chain couples TRBV6-6 to TRBJ2-1; D remains ambiguous. Trimming took 6 bases from V and 4 from J, leaving 13 bases between them. Germline CDR1 and CDR2: MNHNY and SVGAGI (reference sequence). The CDR3 runs to 14 residues. The CDR3 DNA follows: TGTGCCAGCAGCTCAACCATCGCTTACAATGAGCAGTTCTTC. Translated: CASSSTIAYNEQFF.

The chain employs TRBV7-9 and TRBJ1-2; D is possibly TRBD1 (5 bases). This CDR3 has 17 amino acids. The V end was cut by 6 bases, the J end by 0 bases, with 20 bases between. Germline assignment: CDR1 SEHNR and CDR2 FQNEAQ (reference sequence). Here the CDR3 reads CASRPNRLPGTNYGYTF. The CDR3 nucleotides read TGTGCCAGCAGACCGAACAGGCTCCCGGGCACTAACTATGGCTACACCTTC. The full variable domain, its missing parts supplied by reference TRBV7-9 and TRBJ1-2, is DTGVSQNPRHKITKRGQNVTFRCDPISEHNRLYWYRQTLGQGPEFLTYFQNEAQLEKSRLLSDRFSAERPKGSFSTLEIQRTEQGDSAMYLCASRPNRLPGTNYGYTFGSGTRLTVV.

The gene calls are TRBV10-3 and TRBJ2-2; D is undetermined. The CDR3 consists of 12 residues. V was shortened by 4 bases and J by 7 bases, with 7 bases between the two germline ends. Germline V gene sequence: CDR1 ENHRY, CDR2 SYGVKD. The CDR3 sequence: CAISVGDGELFF. The CDR3 bases are TGTGCCATCAGTGTCGGAGACGGGGAGCTGTTTTTT.

In this sample, this clone turned up a few times. The chain recombines TRBV9 with TRBJ2-3; D unclear. CDR3 length: 15 amino acids. Trimming shortened V by 4 bases and J by 0 bases, and 12 bases separated the two germline ends. From germline, CDR1 is SGDLS and CDR2 YYNGEE. CDR3 region: CASSQDVASTDTQYF. DNA for the CDR3: TGTGCCAGCAGCCAGGACGTAGCTAGCACAGATACGCAGTATTTT.

The chain combines TRBV29-1 with TRBJ2-1, with D perhaps assigned TRBD1 or TRBD2 (7 bases each). CDR3 length: 15 residues. Looked up from germline, CDR1 is SQVTM and CDR2 is ANQGSEA. The V end was cut by 5 bases, the J end by 8 bases, with 22 bases between. The CDR3: CSVYPGGRGGDEQFF. In DNA, the CDR3 is TGCAGCGTTTACCCGGGAGGCAGGGGGGGCGATGAGCAGTTCTTC.